Presented here are 23 T cell receptor beta chains from one specimen sequenced in a study of Graves' ophthalmopathy and Graves' hyperthyroidism. The study amplified TCR beta CDR3 regions using RNA transcripts. After a first-round RT-PCR with HTBI primers, a second-round multiplex PCR was run. One entry per CDR3 protein results from TCRdb running MiXCR on the multiplex PCR reads. The table shows around 1,000,000 distinct CDR3 sequences, with less than 45% occurring only once. Sequencing was done on a sample of peripheral blood or thyroid tissue (not recorded which). These receptors were obtained from an adult man with Graves' hyperthyroidism.

J is TRBJ1-2 and V is TRBV24-1, with 7 bases aligning to TRBD1. Germline V gene data show CDR1 as KGHDR and CDR2 as SFDVKD. The J segment lost 8 bases and the V segment lost 4 bases, leaving 9 bases of the junction unmatched. The CDR3 covers 14 residues. The CDR3 sequence is CATSEGRDSDGYTF. The CDR3 bases are TGTGCCACCAGTGAAGGGAGGGACAGTGACGGCTACACCTTC.

The chain combines TRBV5-1 with TRBJ1-1; TRBD1 is a possible D gene (5 bases). The CDR3 sequence is 14 residues long. The ends were cut back, 4 bases at V and 3 bases at J, with 13 bases in the middle. Germline V gives CDR1 SGHRS, CDR2 YFSETQ. This CDR3 reads CASSARGSDTEAFF. Here the CDR3 DNA reads TGCGCCAGCAGCGCCCGGGGGTCGGACACTGAAGCTTTCTTT.

This chain uses TRBV7-2 with TRBJ1-1; possibly TRBD1 for D (5 bases). The V gene lost 5 bases and the J gene lost 11 bases, with 18 bases spanning the gap. There are 13 residues in the CDR3. The V gene's germline CDR1 is SGHTA and CDR2 FQGNSA. CDR3 coding DNA: TGTGCCAGCAGCCCCCTTGAGGCGGGGGTGGCTTTCTTT. Translation: CASSPLEAGVAFF.

To note about this clonotype: This could be a read error, since a much larger clone is one nucleotide away. As DNA, the CDR3 is TGTGCCAGCAGTAAGGGACAGGGGTCTCACTACGAGCAGTACTTC. Translated, it gives CASSKGQGSHYEQYF. The V and J genes are TRBV10-3 and TRBJ2-7, with TRBD1 identical over 10 bases. Germline V CDR1 and CDR2: ENHRY, SYGVKD. This CDR3 comprises 15 residues.

CDR3 nucleotide sequence: TGTGCCATCAGCTGGACCGGGGAGGGCACTCAGCCCCAGCATTTT. This translates into CAISWTGEGTQPQHF. This sequence joins TRBV10-3 and TRBJ1-5; the D is unclear. The CDR3 extends over 15 amino acids. The V gene lost 6 bases and the J gene lost 6 bases, with 18 bases spanning the gap. Germline V gene data show CDR1 as ENHRY and CDR2 as SYGVKD.

This clonotype was seen repeatedly, ten times or more. The V call is TRBV7-2, the J call TRBJ1-2, with D unclear. This CDR3 spans 14 amino acids. In germline, CDR1 is SGHTA, CDR2 FQGNSA. V lost 4 bases and J lost 4, with 13 bases in between. In DNA, the CDR3 is TGTGCCAGCAGCTCCATGGCGGCGGGCTATGGCTACACCTTC. The encoded protein is CASSSMAAGYGYTF.

The chain employs TRBV7-2 and TRBJ1-2, with TRBD1 as a possible D gene (5 bases). V was pared by 1 base and J by 0 bases, with 12 bases between. Germline CDR1 is SGHTA and CDR2 is FQGNSA. The CDR3 has 16 residues. DNA for the CDR3: TGTGCCAGCAGCTTAGAGGGGCAGAAGCCTAACTATGGCTACACCTTC. Translation: CASSLEGQKPNYGYTF.

This clonotype has just a few counts. The CDR3 DNA sequence: TGTGCCAGTACCATGGTCAGGATTTCCGGAGCTAACTATGGCTACACCTTC. Translating gives CASTMVRISGANYGYTF. This rearrangement joins TRBV5-4 to TRBJ1-2; D is unclear. The CDR3 sequence is 17 residues long. Looked up from germline, CDR1 is SGHNT and CDR2 is YYREEE (reference sequence). V dropped 8 bases and J dropped 0 bases, with 23 bases sitting between them.

CDR3 sequence: CAIRGAGGTETQYF. The CDR3 nucleotides read TGTGCCATCAGAGGAGCGGGAGGAACAGAGACCCAGTACTTC. The genes are TRBV10-3 and TRBJ2-5, with 9 bases matching TRBD2. V dropped 6 bases and J dropped 4; count of bases not matched to a gene: 6. The germline V gene has CDR1 ENHRY and CDR2 SYGVKD. This CDR3 is built from 14 residues.

This chain joins TRBV2 and TRBJ2-5; 7 nucleotides align to TRBD1. The CDR3 covers 14 residues. Unmatched junction bases numbered 14, after V lost 7 bases and J lost 9 bases. Germline V lookup: CDR1 SNHLY, CDR2 FYNNEI. The CDR3 DNA reads TGTGCCAGCAACCAAGGGGGCGGCCATCAGCCCCAGTACTTC. Encoded protein: CASNQGGGHQPQYF.

This chain joins TRBV7-9 and TRBJ1-1; 7 bases line up with TRBD1. Germline V lookup: CDR1 SEHNR, CDR2 FQNEAQ (reference sequence). The V and J ends lost 4 bases and 0 bases, in that order; junction bases with no gene match: 8. The CDR3 covers 16 residues. CDR3 coding DNA: TGTGCCAGCAGCTCAGGGACAGTCGACATGAACACTGAAGCTTTCTTT. This gives the protein CASSSGTVDMNTEAFF.

The chain employs TRBV6-5 and TRBJ1-5; D unclear. The CDR3 consists of 15 residues. Germline values: CDR1 MNHEY, CDR2 SVGAGI. The ends were cut back, 5 bases at V and 4 bases at J, with 15 bases in the middle. CDR3 sequence (DNA): TGTGCCAGCAGTGAGAGGGCACGTCATAATCAGCCCCAGCATTTT. This gives the protein CASSERARHNQPQHF.

J is TRBJ1-2 and V is TRBV7-2, with TRBD1 identical over 7 bases. The CDR3 is made up of 15 amino acids. The J segment lost 8 bases and the V segment lost 3 bases, leaving 12 bases of the junction unmatched. The germline V gene has CDR1 SGHTA and CDR2 FQGNSA. The CDR3, as DNA: TGTGCCAGCAGCTTTCGAGGGCAGGGGGGTGGGGGCTACACCTTC. It specifies CASSFRGQGGGGYTF.

V and J are TRBV7-2 and TRBJ1-6, with 11 bases that match TRBD1. CDR3 size: 16 residues. CDR1 SGHTA and CDR2 FQGNSA come from the germline V gene. J was trimmed by 9 bases and V by 5 bases; bases with no gene match: 9. This CDR3 is CASSSAGQGASSPLHF. Here the CDR3 DNA reads TGTGCCAGCAGCAGCGCCGGACAGGGGGCCAGTTCACCCCTCCACTTT.

This chain connects TRBV4-3 to TRBJ2-7; TRBD1 agrees at 7 bases. V lost 3 bases, J lost 4 bases, and 9 bases stayed unmatched. The CDR3 length is 15 residues. Germline values: CDR1 LGHNA, CDR2 YSLEER. CDR3 nucleotide sequence: TGCGCCAGCAGCCAGAGACAGGGAAGGGCGTACGAGCAGTACTTC. Translated: CASSQRQGRAYEQYF.

The sample holds many counts of this clonotype. J is TRBJ2-5 and V is TRBV7-2; D may be TRBD2 (6 bases). The CDR3 totals 14 residues. The V end lost 8 bases, the J end lost 5 bases, and 18 bases lay between the germline ends. The V gene's germline CDR1 is SGHTA and CDR2 FQGNSA. This CDR3 reads CASSRRGDVETQYF. CDR3 DNA sequence: TGTGCCAGCTCTCGGCGGGGCGATGTTGAGACCCAGTACTTC.

This clonotype appeared many times. This chain joins TRBV19 and TRBJ1-1; D is unresolved. In germline, CDR1 is LNHDA, CDR2 SQIVND (reference sequence). The ends were cut back, 6 bases at V and 5 bases at J, with 13 bases in the middle. The CDR3 is 13 residues long. CDR3 in DNA: TGTGCCAGTAGCACGTCCGCGGGGACTGAAGCTTTCTTT. Translation gives CASSTSAGTEAFF.

Comment on this clonotype: A much larger clone lies a single base off, so this may be a read error. The rearrangement joins TRBV25-1 to TRBJ2-3; TRBD1 matches 8 bases. The CDR3 has 14 residues. The germline V gene has CDR1 MGHDK and CDR2 SYGVNS. V lost 2 bases to trimming and J lost 4 bases; unmatched junction nucleotides: 2. CDR3 sequence: CASSETGGADTQYF. CDR3 nucleotide sequence: TGTGCCAGCAGTGAAACAGGGGGAGCAGATACGCAGTATTTT.

With regard to this clonotype: This sequence may be a read error, since a much larger clone differs from it by one base. The CDR3 is CASSPLDPRVQETQYF. The CDR3 bases are TGTGCCAGCAGCCCCCTGGATCCGAGGGTTCAAGAGACCCAGTACTTC. The chain combines TRBV7-9 with TRBJ2-5; D perhaps matches TRBD2 (5 bases). Germline-derived CDR1 and CDR2 are SEHNR and FQNEAQ (reference sequence). Deletions cut 5 bases from V and 2 bases from J, with 18 bases between. This CDR3 contains 16 residues. Full variable domain (rest looked up from reference TRBV7-9 and TRBJ2-5): DTGVSQNPRHKITKRGQNVTFRCDPISEHNRLYWYRQTLGQGPEFLTYFQNEAQLEKSRLLSDRFSAERPKGSFSTLEIQRTEQGDSAMYLCASSPLDPRVQETQYFGPGTRLLVL.

In this sample, this clonotype turned up many times. V gene TRBV12-3 or TRBV12-4 combines with J gene TRBJ1-6; possibly TRBD1 for D (5 bases). V lost 4 bases and J 10 bases, leaving 14 bases between the germline ends. The CDR3 extends over 14 amino acids. CDR3 amino acids: CASSSGRVGSPLHF. CDR3 coding DNA: TGTGCCAGCAGTTCGGGCAGGGTTGGCTCACCCCTCCACTTT.

The chain is built from TRBV9 and TRBJ2-5, with 7 nucleotides matching TRBD2. This CDR3 comprises 15 residues. Trimming took 1 base from V and 5 from J; bases not matched to a gene: 8. Germline V gives CDR1 SGDLS, CDR2 YYNGEE. This CDR3 is CASSVFGNGGETQYF. Written as DNA, the CDR3 is TGTGCCAGCAGCGTATTTGGTAACGGGGGGGAGACCCAGTACTTC.

The chain carries TRBV29-1 and TRBJ2-5; tentative D call: TRBD1 (6 bases). The V end lost 7 bases, the J end lost 4 bases, and 19 bases lay between the germline ends. The CDR3 contains 14 residues. CDR1 is SQVTM, CDR2 ANQGSEA, per germline. The CDR3 spells CSDPVGARGETQYF. CDR3 DNA: TGCAGCGACCCCGTTGGGGCCAGGGGAGAGACCCAGTACTTC.

The chain recombines TRBV20-1 with TRBJ1-1; perhaps TRBD1 as D (6 bases). CDR3 length: 13 amino acids. Trimming took 5 bases from V and 5 from J, leaving 15 bases between them. From germline, CDR1 is DFQATT and CDR2 SNEGSKA (reference sequence). The CDR3 loop is CSALTGAQTEAFF. The CDR3 bases are TGCAGTGCTCTTACGGGGGCACAAACTGAAGCTTTCTTT.